Presented here are 29 T cell receptor beta chains from one specimen sequenced in a study of cytomegalovirus exposure and HLA in healthy donors. The PCR made use of 60 Vbeta and 13 Jbeta primers. The data were produced by immunoSEQ multiplex PCR, yet TCRdb's version contains in-frame clones alone and is incomplete. The repertoire holds about 100,000 clones, with about 85% as singletons. The material sequenced was PBMCs. The receptors shown here come from a young man in good health and CMV-seronegative.

The chain joins TRBV15 to TRBJ2-7; perhaps TRBD1 as D (5 bases). Looked up from germline, CDR1 is LNHNV and CDR2 is YYDKDF (reference sequence). The CDR3 is 14 residues long. The V end lost 0 bases, the J end lost 3 bases, and 9 bases lay between the germline ends. CDR3 nucleotides: TGTGCCACCAGCAGAGATTGGCAGGGCTACGAGCAGTACTTC. It is translated as CATSRDWQGYEQYF. The entire variable domain, with the rest obtained from reference TRBV15 and TRBJ2-7, is as follows: DAMVIQNPRYQVTQFGKPVTLSCSQTLNHNVMYWYQQKSSQAPKLLFHYYDKDFNNEADTPDNFQSRRPNTSFCFLDIRSPGLGDTAMYLCATSRDWQGYEQYFGPGTRLTVT.

This rearrangement joins TRBV5-1 to TRBJ2-1; 10 bases agree with TRBD1. Trimming took 4 bases from V and 4 from J; bases not matched to a gene: 8. CDR1 is SGHRS and CDR2 is YFSETQ in the germline V gene. The CDR3 runs 16 residues. The CDR3 loop is CASSESGTGVYNEQFF. CDR3 bases: TGCGCCAGCAGCGAATCCGGGACAGGGGTATACAATGAGCAGTTCTTC.

The rearrangement joins TRBV29-1 to TRBJ2-2; D is unresolved. The CDR3 length is 14 residues. Looked up from germline, CDR1 is SQVTM and CDR2 is ANQGSEA. V was clipped by 4 bases and J by 1 base, with 10 bases between them. CDR3 amino acids: CSVGAMLNTGELFF. DNA of the CDR3: TGCAGCGTTGGTGCTATGTTGAACACCGGGGAGCTGTTTTTT.

The chain couples TRBV11-3 to TRBJ2-7; 7 bases agree with TRBD2. The J call may be incorrect, as the DNA end agrees better with TRBJ2-1. The CDR3 has 14 residues. Germline V lookup: CDR1 SGHNT, CDR2 YENEEA. The CDR3 nucleotides read TGTGCCAGCAGCCTAACTAGCGCGTCGGGGGAGCAGTTCTTC. Its translation is CASSLTSASGEQFF.

This clone was counted between two and nine times. This chain uses TRBV7-2 with TRBJ1-6; possibly TRBD1 for D (6 bases). The CDR3 contains 17 residues. Germline V gene data show CDR1 as SGHTA and CDR2 as FQGNSA. The ends were cut back, 3 bases at V and 2 bases at J, with 14 bases in the middle. In nucleotides, the CDR3 is TGTGCCAGCAGCTTCCCTAGGGGGGGGACCTATAATTCACCCCTCCACTTT. Translating gives CASSFPRGGTYNSPLHF.

The chain carries TRBV29-1 and TRBJ2-3, with no clear D. The CDR3 covers 13 residues. Germline V CDR1 and CDR2: SQVTM, ANQGSEA. Trimming left V 0 bases short and J 4 bases short, with 8 bases between. CDR3 residues: CSVEEAASDTQYF. The CDR3, as DNA: TGCAGCGTTGAAGAAGCAGCGTCAGATACGCAGTATTTT.

The chain is built from TRBV25-1 and TRBJ2-3; D possibly corresponds to TRBD2 (7 bases). The CDR3 length is 16 residues. Between the trimmed V and J ends, which lost 1 base and 2 bases, there was a span of 13 bases. Germline V gene lookup returns CDR1 MGHDK and CDR2 SYGVNS. The CDR3 region is CASSESGGRPTDTQYF. For the CDR3, the DNA is TGTGCCAGCAGTGAATCCGGGGGGCGCCCCACAGATACGCAGTATTTT.

The chain combines TRBV30 with TRBJ2-2; TRBD1 matches 9 bases. This CDR3 spans 15 amino acids. CDR1 is GTSNPN and CDR2 is SVGIG in the germline V gene (reference sequence). The ends lost 5 bases at V and 5 bases at J; junction bases unmatched: 9. The CDR3 is CAWLRGQGRTGELFF. The CDR3 DNA reads as TGTGCCTGGCTACGGGGACAGGGAAGAACCGGGGAGCTGTTTTTT. Combining the CDR3 with reference TRBV30 and TRBJ2-2 gives the whole variable domain SQTIHQWPATLVQPVGSPLSLECTVEGTSNPNLYWYRQAAGRGLQLLFYSVGIGQISSEVPQNLSASRPQDRQFILSSKKLLLSDSGFYLCAWLRGQGRTGELFFGEGSRLTVL.

The chain carries TRBV5-1 and TRBJ2-5; D is possibly TRBD1 (5 bases). The CDR3 is made up of 14 amino acids. V lost 0 bases and J 4 bases, leaving 10 bases between the germline ends. CDR1 SGHRS and CDR2 YFSETQ come from the germline V gene. CDR3 sequence (DNA): TGCGCCAGCAGCTTGGGGGCAGGGTTAGAGACCCAGTACTTC. Its protein is CASSLGAGLETQYF.

This chain joins TRBV23-1 and TRBJ1-1; 11 nucleotides agree with TRBD1. TRBV23-1 is an ORF; its function is uncertain. The CDR3 sequence is 15 residues long. V shed 7 bases, J shed 3 bases, and the junction held 7 bases outside the gene matches. DNA of the CDR3: TGCGCCAGCACGGGGACAGGGGGAGAGGACACTGAAGCTTTCTTT. Protein: CASTGTGGEDTEAFF.

This sequence joins TRBV28 and TRBJ2-7; D gene unclear. Deletions cut 5 bases from V and 2 bases from J, with 25 bases between. Germline V gene lookup returns CDR1 MDHEN and CDR2 SYDVKM. The CDR3 totals 18 residues. The DNA of the CDR3 is TGTGCCAGCAGTCTAATCCTAACCCTTGGGCCCAGAACCTACGAGCAGTACTTC. The encoded protein is CASSLILTLGPRTYEQYF.

The rearrangement uses TRBV6-6 and TRBJ1-5, with 9 bases fitting TRBD1. V was clipped by 4 bases and J by 6 bases; unmatched bases: 4. The CDR3 covers 14 residues. CDR1 is MNHNY, CDR2 SVGAGI, per germline (reference sequence). The CDR3: CASSSTGGIQPQHF. The CDR3 coding sequence is TGTGCCAGCAGTTCGACAGGGGGGATTCAGCCCCAGCATTTT.

V and J are TRBV28 and TRBJ1-5; perhaps TRBD1 as D (6 bases). Germline V lookup: CDR1 MDHEN, CDR2 SYDVKM. The V end lost 7 bases, the J end lost 9 bases, and 19 bases lay between the germline ends. The CDR3 covers 14 residues. The CDR3 here is CASTQYRARPPQHF. The CDR3 DNA is TGTGCCAGCACTCAATACAGGGCTCGACCGCCCCAGCATTTT.

V is TRBV28 and J is TRBJ2-5; possible D gene TRBD2, 5 bases. Germline CDR1 MDHEN, CDR2 SYDVKM. Deletions cut 6 bases from V and 5 bases from J, with 22 bases between. The CDR3 extends over 16 amino acids. CDR3 protein: CASSPPLARQRETQYF. The CDR3 DNA follows: TGTGCCAGCAGCCCTCCCCTCGCTAGGCAGCGGGAGACCCAGTACTTC.

The V and J genes are TRBV5-4 and TRBJ2-2; 14 nucleotides agree with TRBD2. V shed 0 bases, J shed 7 bases, and the junction held 2 bases outside the gene matches. The CDR3 is 16 amino acids. In germline, CDR1 is SGHNT, CDR2 YYREEE (reference sequence). DNA of the CDR3: TGTGCCAGCAGCTTGGGACTAGCGGGAGGGATCGGGGAGCTGTTTTTT. This gives the protein CASSLGLAGGIGELFF.

This chain uses TRBV5-6 with TRBJ2-1, with 8 bases fitting TRBD1. CDR1 and CDR2 from the germline V gene are SGHDT and YYEEEE. This CDR3 has 15 residues. The trim removed 2 bases at V and 6 bases at J, leaving 7 bases unmatched. DNA of the CDR3: TGTGCCAGCAGCTTCCGGGACAGGCCGCTCAATGAGCAGTTCTTC. Translated: CASSFRDRPLNEQFF.

V gene TRBV5-1 combines with J gene TRBJ1-4; no clear D. There are 13 residues in the CDR3. Germline V lookup: CDR1 SGHRS, CDR2 YFSETQ. V was pared by 2 bases and J by 11 bases, with 13 bases between. DNA for the CDR3: TGCGCCAGCAGCTTAGAGAGTCCGGGGAAACTGTTTTTT. It is translated as CASSLESPGKLFF.

The chain has TRBV7-9 and TRBJ2-3; 10 nucleotides align to TRBD2. In germline, CDR1 is SEHNR, CDR2 FQNEAQ (reference sequence). J lost 6 bases, V lost 0 bases, and 3 bases had no gene match. This CDR3 is built from 15 residues. This chain's CDR3 is CASSLASGRVDTQYF. The CDR3 DNA reads as TGTGCCAGCAGCTTAGCCAGCGGGAGGGTTGATACGCAGTATTTT.

This chain connects TRBV5-4 to TRBJ2-1; 10 bases fit TRBD2. The V and J ends lost 2 bases and 6 bases, in that order; junction bases with no gene match: 8. The CDR3 totals 16 residues. Germline assignment: CDR1 SGHNT and CDR2 YYREEE (reference sequence). The DNA of the CDR3 is TGTGCCAGCAGCTTAGGACTAAGCGGGGGGGCCAATGAGCAGTTCTTC. Translating it yields CASSLGLSGGANEQFF.

This clone was seen a single time. The chain couples TRBV2 to TRBJ2-7; TRBD1 aligns across 7 bases. With V trimmed by 7 bases and J by 7 bases, 10 bases remained unmatched. The CDR3 loop spans 13 amino acids. CDR1 is SNHLY, CDR2 FYNNEI, per germline. The CDR3, as DNA: TGTGCCAGCATTAGACAGGGCGGAGGTGAGCAGTACTTC. Encoded protein: CASIRQGGGEQYF.

The sample holds one count of this clone. V and J are TRBV9 and TRBJ2-5, with 8 bases aligning to TRBD2. Trimming cost V 3 bases and J 7 bases; bases outside gene matches: 14. The CDR3 extends over 16 amino acids. CDR1 is SGDLS, CDR2 YYNGEE, per germline. CDR3 nucleotides: TGTGCCAGCAGCGGCGGAGGGACTAGAGGTTTCGCGACCCAGTACTTC. The encoded protein is CASSGGGTRGFATQYF.

The genes are TRBV28 and TRBJ2-7; no clear D. CDR1 is MDHEN, CDR2 SYDVKM, per germline. The V gene lost 2 bases and the J gene lost 3 bases, with 5 bases spanning the gap. CDR3 size: 12 residues. DNA of the CDR3: TGTGCCAGCAGTTTACCCAGCTACGAGCAGTACTTC. Translated: CASSLPSYEQYF.

V gene TRBV2 combines with J gene TRBJ1-1, with D perhaps matching TRBD1 (6 bases). Germline V gene data show CDR1 as SNHLY and CDR2 as FYNNEI. V lost 3 bases to trimming and J lost 3 bases, with 8 bases between them. The CDR3 runs 13 residues. The CDR3 DNA reads as TGTGCCAGCAGTGAGGGGGCGGACACTGAAGCTTTCTTT. This codes for CASSEGADTEAFF. The whole variable domain, filled in from reference TRBV2 and TRBJ1-1, reads EPEVTQTPSHQVTQMGQEVILRCVPISNHLYFYWYRQILGQKVEFLVSFYNNEISEKSEIFDDQFSVERPDGSNFTLKIRSTKLEDSAMYFCASSEGADTEAFFGQGTRLTVV.

A single count supports this clone. V and J are TRBV6-1 and TRBJ2-3; TRBD2 matches at 7 bases. From germline, CDR1 is MNHNS and CDR2 SASEGT. With 5 bases clipped from V and 3 bases from J, the junction kept 8 bases outside the gene matches. This CDR3 comprises 15 residues. The CDR3 DNA follows: TGTGCCAGCAGTCCTCTAGCGGCTGGTACAGATACGCAGTATTTT. Encoded protein: CASSPLAAGTDTQYF.

This chain connects TRBV13 to TRBJ2-1; TRBD1 aligns across 11 bases. V lost 5 bases and J lost 7; bases outside the gene matches: 7. Germline CDR1 reads PRHDT; CDR2 reads FYEKMQ (reference sequence). CDR3 length equals 15 residues. The CDR3 here is CASSRRTGGRNEQFF. The CDR3 DNA reads TGTGCCAGCAGCCGGAGGACAGGGGGCAGGAATGAGCAGTTCTTC.

V and J are TRBV15 and TRBJ2-2, with D hard to call. The CDR3 sequence is 15 residues long. CDR1 is LNHNV and CDR2 is YYDKDF in the germline V gene (reference sequence). V was pared by 3 bases and J by 6 bases, with 14 bases between. CDR3 sequence reads: CATSRISTIAGELFF. The DNA for the CDR3 is TGTGCCACCAGCAGGATTTCAACAATCGCCGGGGAGCTGTTTTTT.

This sequence joins TRBV7-9 and TRBJ2-1; 9 nucleotides match TRBD2. This CDR3 is built from 17 residues. Trimming at V came to 1 base and at J to 1 base, leaving 5 bases not matched to a gene. Germline values: CDR1 SEHNR, CDR2 FQNEAQ (reference sequence). CDR3: CASSLGFSGSSYNEQFF. The CDR3, as DNA: TGTGCCAGCAGCTTAGGCTTTAGCGGGAGTTCCTACAATGAGCAGTTCTTC.

The rearrangement links TRBV4-1 to TRBJ1-2; D call uncertain. CDR1 is MGHRA and CDR2 is YSYEKL in the germline V gene. The CDR3 runs 15 residues. The ends were cut back, 0 bases at V and 2 bases at J, with 10 bases in the middle. The CDR3 loop is CASSQEVVQNYGYTF. CDR3 DNA: TGCGCCAGCAGCCAAGAGGTGGTTCAGAACTATGGCTACACCTTC.

This chain uses TRBV4-3 with TRBJ1-1, with 9 bases matching TRBD1. The CDR3 has 16 residues. From germline, CDR1 is LGHNA and CDR2 YSLEER. After removal of 4 bases from V and 1 base from J, the junction contained 7 bases not matched to a gene. The CDR3 region is CASSPQTGGWNTEAFF. For the CDR3, the DNA is TGCGCCAGCAGCCCCCAAACAGGGGGCTGGAACACTGAAGCTTTCTTT.